This TCR beta chain originates from a study of T cells in localized non-small cell lung cancer (dated by TCRdb to the early 2020s). General notes on the study: Comparing tumors with uninvolved tumor-adjacent lungs, the study looked at the T cell repertoires of around 250 patients with early-stage NSCLC. The mean age of the NSCLC patients was less than 70 years, with 120 to 150 men and around 99 women. The cohort consisted of approximately 240 treatment-naive NSCLC patients whose localized lung tumors had been resected. Overall study results and their limits: Longer overall survival was associated with higher T cell density in blood, whereas shorter survival was associated with higher clonality in adjacent lung. Uninvolved tumor-adjacent lung showed the highest T cell clonality, higher than tumor, which suggests more focused antigenic responses in the uninvolved tumor-adjacent lung. Of the top 100 tumor clones, a median of 57 were detected in paired uninvolved adjacent lung; approximately 30 were also among that lung's top 100. Because multi-region tumor sequencing was not done, intratumor heterogeneity could not be ruled out. Because the study design was exploratory, TCR variables were selected using unadjusted p-values without false-discovery rate correction.

This clone was observed a single time. What this receptor recognizes is not known. Qualities for individual bases were not recorded, and no much larger clone is one base off. At diagnosis, tumor, uninvolved tumor-adjacent lung and peripheral blood were collected and then preserved as a mix of FFPE and fresh-frozen material. For TCR repertoire profiling, blood samples were analyzed as peripheral blood mononuclear cells. Trimming accounts for 4 bases at V and 4 bases at J, while the number of junction bases matched to no gene is 11. CDR1 and CDR2, looked up from the germline V gene, are SGHVS and FNYEAQ. The cysteine opens and the phenylalanine closes a CDR3 of 16 amino acids. Only CDR3 DNA remains: 48 bases, in frame from the first base. TCR beta CDR3 regions were sequenced from DNA using the immunoSEQ Assay. Per the source publication's procedure: T cell density was computed as TCR beta template counts normalized to usable DNA estimated by amplifying housekeeping genes. Using the preseqR package, richness was estimated by extrapolating to 120,000 templates for tissue samples and 400,000 templates for PBMC samples. Clonality was calculated as one minus Pielou's evenness. Tissue-enriched TCRs were identified by differential abundance testing using productive amino-acid clonotypes, minimum total count 5 and alpha 0.1. The Jaccard Index and the Morisita Overlap Index were used to measure repertoire overlap between compartments. GLIPH grouped TCR beta CDR3s together with public tetramer-defined viral CDR3s, and a viral motif had to include at least three viral sequences and show V-gene enrichment. TCRdb obtained this table from immuneACCESS and retained in-frame rearrangements with V and J assigned. These tables miss some clones; where compared with another copy, unresolved V genes account for less than half of the shortfall, and the remainder is unexplained. V and J calls plus clone size are reproduced from that table; the DNA served to infer D and trimming. The sample table records roughly 48,000 clones; approximately 77% of these occur just once. The ten most abundant clones make up about a sixth of the sample.

Sample: peripheral blood, taken before any cancer treatment. The receptor comes from a man between 40 and 70 years old with stage I squamous cell lung carcinoma. The receptor chain draws on TRBV7-6 and TRBJ1-2, with 8 central nucleotides matching TRBD1. The DNA is as follows: TGTGCCAGCAGCTCCCAGGCGACAGGGGTCGGCTATGGCTACACCTTC. This gives the protein CASSSQATGVGYGYTF.